These T cell receptor beta chains were read from a single sample in a study of blood T cell repertoires in COVID-19. The data were produced by immunoSEQ multiplex PCR, yet TCRdb's version contains in-frame clones alone and is incomplete. The sample holds approximately 100,000 clones, about 90% seen once. Source material: peripheral blood. These receptor sequences come from a man aged 50-59 years with acute or convalescent COVID-19. CDR3s include the opening cysteine and the closing phenylalanine or tryptophan.

v_gene	j_gene	CDR3aa
TRBV18	TRBJ2-2	CASSTGLAGATGELFF
TRBV19	TRBJ1-4	CASSILGVGEKLFF
TRBV28	TRBJ2-7	CASKLQGATSYEQYF
TRBV11-2	TRBJ1-6	CATRALNSPLHF
TRBV5-5	TRBJ2-1	CASSNEFAGNEQFF
TRBV5-4	TRBJ2-1	CASSLALNEQFF
TRBV5-8	TRBJ2-4	CASSSGTSGGDIQYF
TRBV3-1/TRBV3-2	TRBJ2-7	CASSQELSGYSYEQYF
TRBV11-2	TRBJ2-1	CASRFGFRETYNEQFF
TRBV19	TRBJ1-1	CASSIVTGRTEAFF
TRBV7-7	TRBJ2-5	CASSLGRGNQETQYF
TRBV19	TRBJ1-5	CASSGSGTVSNQPQHF
TRBV5-1	TRBJ2-7	CASTLGGRSYEQYF
TRBV5-1	TRBJ2-5	CASSMTGGEETQYF
TRBV3-1/TRBV3-2	TRBJ2-3	CASRPAGLAGRTDTQYF
TRBV30	TRBJ1-6	CAWTGQGNSPLHF
TRBV7-2	TRBJ2-7	CASSSRPGQNYYEQYF
TRBV5-1	TRBJ1-1	CASSLGTVNTEAFF
TRBV15	TRBJ1-5	CATSREVDSNQPQHF
TRBV29-1	TRBJ1-4	CSVARTWDEKLFF
TRBV5-4	TRBJ2-7	CASSLGTTSGSVEQYF
TRBV5-1	TRBJ1-2	CASNPTGANYGYTF
TRBV2	TRBJ2-2	CASSVGLAANTGELFF
TRBV19	TRBJ2-7	CASRSRDRGYEQYF